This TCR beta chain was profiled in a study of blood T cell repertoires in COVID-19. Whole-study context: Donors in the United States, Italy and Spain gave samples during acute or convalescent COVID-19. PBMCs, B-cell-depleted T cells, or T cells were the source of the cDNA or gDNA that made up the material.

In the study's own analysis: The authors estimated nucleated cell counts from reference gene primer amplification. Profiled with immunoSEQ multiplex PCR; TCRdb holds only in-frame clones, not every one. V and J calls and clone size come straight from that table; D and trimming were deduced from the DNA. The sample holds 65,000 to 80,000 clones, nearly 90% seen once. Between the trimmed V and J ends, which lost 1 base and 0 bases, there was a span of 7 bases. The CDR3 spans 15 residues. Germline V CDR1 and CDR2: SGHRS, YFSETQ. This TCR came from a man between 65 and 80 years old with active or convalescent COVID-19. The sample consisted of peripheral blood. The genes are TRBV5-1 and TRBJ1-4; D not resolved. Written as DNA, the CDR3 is TGCGCCAGCAGCTTGTATCCTGCAACTAATGAAAAACTGTTTTTT. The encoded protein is CASSLYPATNEKLFF.